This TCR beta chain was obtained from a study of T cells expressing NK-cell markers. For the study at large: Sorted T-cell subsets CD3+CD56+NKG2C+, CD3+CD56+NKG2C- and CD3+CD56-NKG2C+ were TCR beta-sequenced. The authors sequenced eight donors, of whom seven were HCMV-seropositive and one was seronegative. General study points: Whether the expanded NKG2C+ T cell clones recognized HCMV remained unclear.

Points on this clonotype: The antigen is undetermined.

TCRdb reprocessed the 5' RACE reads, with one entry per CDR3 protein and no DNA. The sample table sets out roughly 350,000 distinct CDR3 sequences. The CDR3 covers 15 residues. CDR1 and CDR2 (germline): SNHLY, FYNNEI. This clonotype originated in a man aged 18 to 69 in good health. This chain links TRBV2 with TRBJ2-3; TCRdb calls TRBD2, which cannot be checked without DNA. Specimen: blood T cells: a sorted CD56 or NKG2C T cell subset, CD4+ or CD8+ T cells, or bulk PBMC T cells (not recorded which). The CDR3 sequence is CASSVSSGSTDTQYF.